These T cell receptor beta chains were read from a single sample in a study of OX40 agonist ivuxolimab in advanced cancers. TCRdb keeps only in-frame clones here, not all; method: immunoSEQ multiplex PCR. In the table there are over 70,000 clones, 85% to 90% of which are singletons. This material consisted of CD4+ or CD8+ T cells sorted from blood, taken in a trial of the OX40 agonist ivuxolimab. These TCRs come from an adult with an advanced solid tumor such as melanoma, head and neck, liver or kidney cancer. Both conserved end residues are part of each CDR3. Each record gives: V gene, J gene, clone size, D gene, CDR3 DNA, CDR3 protein. The D gene is left open where the match is weak. Expanded clones are given a class, and other clones once, few, many or no size at all.

>TRBV10-2|TRBJ2-4|-|-
TGCGCCAGCAGTGAGTTGGGTGCCCTAGCCAAAAACATTCAGTACTTC
CASSELGALAKNIQYF
>TRBV6-1|TRBJ2-7|-|-
TGTGCCAGCGGGCCTTGGACTGGTTACGAGCAGTACTTC
CASGPWTGYEQYF
>TRBV7-2|TRBJ2-7|-|-
TGTGCCAGCAGCTTAGCCTCGGGGTCTCCCTACGAGCAGTACTTC
CASSLASGSPYEQYF
>TRBV5-4|TRBJ2-7|-|TRBD2
TGTGCCAGCAGCCTGAGCGGGAGGAATTTCGAGCAGTACTTC
CASSLSGRNFEQYF
>TRBV2|TRBJ2-5|once|TRBD1
TGTGCCAGCACCCAGCGGAACACAGGGGGAGGCCAAGAGACCCAGTACTTC
CASTQRNTGGGQETQYF
>TRBV5-1|TRBJ2-7|-|TRBD2
TGCGCCAGCAGTTACGGGACTAGCGGGAGGAGCCCCTACGAGCAGTACTTC
CASSYGTSGRSPYEQYF
>TRBV11-3|TRBJ1-1|once|-
TGTGCCAGCAGCTTATTTCCGTGGGGGACTCATAAGGACACTGAAGCTTTCTTT
CASSLFPWGTHKDTEAFF
>TRBV2|TRBJ2-7|-|-
TGTGCCAGCAGCGAAGGGACACTACCCTACGAGCAGTACTTC
CASSEGTLPYEQYF
>TRBV10-3|TRBJ1-1|-|-
TGTGCCATCAGTGGGGGTGTAGCTGAAGCTTTCTTT
CAISGGVAEAFF
>TRBV5-4|TRBJ1-2|-|-
TGTGCCAGCAGCCGGGGGTCTCAAGGAGGGTATGGCTACACCTTC
CASSRGSQGGYGYTF
>TRBV4-1|TRBJ2-3|-|-
TGCGCCAGCAGCCAAGAACGGATCGGTTCGGCAGATACGCAGTATTTT
CASSQERIGSADTQYF
>TRBV9|TRBJ1-2|-|TRBD1
TGTGCCAGCAGCGTAGGTACGACAGGGGGCCTGGGTAACTATGGCTACACCTTC
CASSVGTTGGLGNYGYTF
>TRBV11-2|TRBJ2-3|-|TRBD2
TGTGCCAGCAGCTCGGCGGGAGCGGGCACAGATACGCAGTATTTT
CASSSAGAGTDTQYF
>TRBV2|TRBJ2-2|-|-
TGTGCCAGCAGTCAGGGTCGCACCGGGGAGCTGTTTTTT
CASSQGRTGELFF
>TRBV10-3|TRBJ2-4|-|-
TGTGCCATCAGAAGTACAGAGAACATTCAGTACTTC
CAIRSTENIQYF
>TRBV6-6|TRBJ2-1|-|TRBD2
TGTGCCAGCAGGTTTTCGACTAGCGGGAGCTTCAATGAGCAGTTCTTC
CASRFSTSGSFNEQFF
>TRBV6-5|TRBJ2-7|many|-
TGTGCCAGCAGCCTAAACAGGGTCGGAGACGAGCAGTACTTC
CASSLNRVGDEQYF
>TRBV29-1|TRBJ1-2|-|-
TGCAGCGTTGAAATGGGGGGTTACTATGGCTACACCTTC
CSVEMGGYYGYTF
>TRBV4-2|TRBJ2-2|-|TRBD1
TGTGCCAGCAGCCAAGGGGACAGGGCGGGCACCGGGGAGCTGTTTTTT
CASSQGDRAGTGELFF
>TRBV27|TRBJ2-7|-|TRBD2
TGTGCCAGCAGTTCCAATCGCGGACTAGCGGGAGTAAACGAGCAGTACTTC
CASSSNRGLAGVNEQYF
>TRBV13|TRBJ2-7|-|TRBD1
TGTGCCAGCAGCTTAGGCCTCGGCAGGGGGTCATACGAGCAGTACTTC
CASSLGLGRGSYEQYF
>TRBV7-3|TRBJ1-2|-|-
TGTGCCAGCAGCTCCCTCACCTGGGGGCATTATGGCTACACCTTC
CASSSLTWGHYGYTF
>TRBV5-1|TRBJ2-5|-|TRBD2
TGCGCCAGCAGCTTCAGAGCGGGAGCCCAAGAGACCCAGTACTTC
CASSFRAGAQETQYF
>TRBV27|TRBJ2-7|-|-
TGTGCCAGCAGTTTATCGACCGCCACCGGGCAGTACTTC
CASSLSTATGQYF
>TRBV5-1|TRBJ1-2|-|TRBD1
TGCGCCAGCAGCTTGCCGGGACAGCCGGAGGGCTACACCTTC
CASSLPGQPEGYTF
>TRBV4-1|TRBJ2-1|-|-
TGCGCCAGCAGCCATTATCGGCAGGGCCCCAACAATGAGCAGTTCTTC
CASSHYRQGPNNEQFF
>TRBV6-5|TRBJ2-2|-|TRBD2
TGTGCCAGCAGTTACTCGATTACTAGCGGGACCGGGGAGCTGTTTTTT
CASSYSITSGTGELFF
>TRBV5-4|TRBJ1-2|few|-
TGTGCCAGCAGTTATGACAGCGACTATGGCTACACCTTC
CASSYDSDYGYTF
>TRBV27|TRBJ2-4|-|TRBD1
TGTGCCAGCAGACCCGGGACAGGGGAAAGGGGGCTAGCCAAAAACATTCAGTACTTC
CASRPGTGERGLAKNIQYF
>TRBV7-9|TRBJ2-5|-|-
TGTGCCAGCAGCTTAGTCGTGTATAGTCAGGGTCAGGAGACCCAGTACTTC
CASSLVVYSQGQETQYF
>TRBV5-6|TRBJ2-1|-|TRBD2
TGTGCCAGCAGCTTGTTACTAGCGGGAGCCTACAATGAGCAGTTCTTC
CASSLLLAGAYNEQFF
>TRBV19|TRBJ2-1|-|TRBD2
TGTGCCAGTAGTCGACAAAGCGGGAGGGTAGATGAGCAGTTCTTC
CASSRQSGRVDEQFF
>TRBV18|TRBJ2-3|-|TRBD2
TGTGCCAGCTCACCACCCGGGGGGGGAAATACGCAGTATTTT
CASSPPGGGNTQYF
>TRBV9|TRBJ1-1|-|-
TGTGCCAGCAGCGGGGGCCCAACCCAGGGTGGAGGAACTGAAGCTTTCTTT
CASSGGPTQGGGTEAFF
>TRBV27|TRBJ1-1|-|-
TGTGCCACCCTCAGGGGACCTGAAGCTTTCTTT
CATLRGPEAFF
>TRBV2|TRBJ1-5|-|TRBD1
TGTGCCAGCAGCCTCTCAGGGGGCGCAGATCAGCCCCAGCATTTT
CASSLSGGADQPQHF
>TRBV27|TRBJ2-7|-|-
TGTGCCAGCAGTCTATTCGGGGACGCGCACGAGCAGTACTTC
CASSLFGDAHEQYF
>TRBV7-9|TRBJ1-2|-|-
TGTGCCAGCAGCTTAGTGGTCCCCGGGGATGGCTACACCTTC
CASSLVVPGDGYTF
>TRBV9|TRBJ2-2|-|-
TGTGCCAGCAGGGCCGGGACTGCGAACACCGGGGAGCTGTTTTTT
CASRAGTANTGELFF
>TRBV19|TRBJ2-1|-|-
TGTGCCAGTAGTATTCGGGGGCGTGAGCAGTTCTTC
CASSIRGREQFF
>TRBV28|TRBJ2-7|-|-
TGTGCCAGCAGTTTAATAGGGAGGTCCTACGAGCAGTACTTC
CASSLIGRSYEQYF
>TRBV6-6|TRBJ1-1|-|TRBD1
TGTGCCAGCAGTAAAAAGACAGGGGAGGTTGATGAAGCTTTCTTT
CASSKKTGEVDEAFF
>TRBV10-3|TRBJ2-3|-|-
TGTGCCACCACCGGTCCGACAGATACGCAGTATTTT
CATTGPTDTQYF
>TRBV5-1|TRBJ2-3|once|TRBD1
TGCGCCAGCAGGACAGGGGATGACACAGATACGCAGTATTTT
CASRTGDDTDTQYF
>TRBV5-6|TRBJ2-4|-|-
TGTGCCAGCAGCAGCTTAGTGAGGGAAGAAAACATTCAGTACTTC
CASSSLVREENIQYF
>TRBV7-2|TRBJ2-3|-|-
TGTGCCAGCAGCTTAAGCCCCGGGACGCAGTATTTT
CASSLSPGTQYF
>TRBV6-5|TRBJ2-1|-|TRBD2
TGTGCCAGCAGTTACGGGCTAGCGGGAGGCCTTAAGCCGTTCTTC
CASSYGLAGGLKPFF
>TRBV19|TRBJ2-1|-|-
TGTGCCACCACAAGGGACTTTTCGAGCTCCTACAATGAGCAGTTCTTC
CATTRDFSSSYNEQFF
>TRBV5-4|TRBJ1-1|-|-
TGTGCCAGCAGCTTATTTGTGAACACTGAAGCTTTCTTT
CASSLFVNTEAFF
>TRBV19|TRBJ1-2|-|-
TGTGCCAGTAGTGCCGTCGGGGAAGGGGGAGATTGGGGCTACACCTTC
CASSAVGEGGDWGYTF
>TRBV9|TRBJ1-2|-|-
TGTGCCAGCAGCGTAGGGGGCTATGGCTACACCTTC
CASSVGGYGYTF
>TRBV29-1|TRBJ1-1|-|-
TGCAGCGTTGAATGGGTCAGCACTGAAGCTTTCTTT
CSVEWVSTEAFF
>TRBV19|TRBJ2-3|-|-
TGTGCCAGTACCCCCTCCGGGGAGGCGGACCCAGAGTATTTT
CASTPSGEADPEYF